The source of this T cell receptor (beta chain) is a study of blood T cell repertoires in COVID-19. For the study at large: The analysed material was cDNA or gDNA that came from T cells, B-cell-depleted T cells, or PBMCs.

Per the original methods: Reference gene primer amplification in the assay estimated nucleated cell counts. TCRdb's copy holds only in-frame clones and misses some; the assay was immunoSEQ multiplex PCR. V and J calls and clone size follow that table, whereas D and trimming were derived from the DNA. Among nearly 110,000 clones listed, 80% to 85% were seen once. The junction had 10 bases not matched to a gene; V was cut back by 7 bases and J by 11 bases. Germline V gene sequence: CDR1 DFQATT, CDR2 SNEGSKA (reference sequence). The CDR3 has 11 amino acids. The sequence was collected from a man in his 70s with acute or convalescent COVID-19. V usage is TRBV20-1 and J usage is TRBJ1-2; TRBD1 matches at 7 bases. Specimen: peripheral blood. The CDR3 is CSGKGQPLYTF. In nucleotides, the CDR3 is TGCAGTGGGAAGGGACAGCCTTTGTACACCTTC.